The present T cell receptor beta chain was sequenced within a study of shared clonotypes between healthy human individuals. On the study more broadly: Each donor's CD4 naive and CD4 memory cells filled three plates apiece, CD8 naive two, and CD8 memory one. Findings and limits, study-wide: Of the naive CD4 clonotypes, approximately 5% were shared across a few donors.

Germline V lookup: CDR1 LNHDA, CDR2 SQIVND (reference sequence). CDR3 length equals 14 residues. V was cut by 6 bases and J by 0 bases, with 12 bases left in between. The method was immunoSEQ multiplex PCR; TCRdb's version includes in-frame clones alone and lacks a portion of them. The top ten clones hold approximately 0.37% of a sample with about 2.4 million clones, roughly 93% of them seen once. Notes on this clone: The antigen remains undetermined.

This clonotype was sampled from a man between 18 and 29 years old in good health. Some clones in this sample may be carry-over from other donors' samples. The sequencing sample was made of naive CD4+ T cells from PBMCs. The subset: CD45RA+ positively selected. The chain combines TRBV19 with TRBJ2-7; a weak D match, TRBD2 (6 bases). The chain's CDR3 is CASSRLGPSYEQYF. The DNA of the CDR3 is TGTGCCAGTAGCCGACTAGGGCCCTCCTACGAGCAGTACTTC.